This record looks at one TCR beta chain sequence and its context. TCRdb's copy holds only in-frame clones and misses some; the assay was immunoSEQ multiplex PCR. The repertoire holds fewer than 200,000 clones, with about 90% as singletons. The data were obtained in a study of T cell responses to AZD1222 COVID-19 vaccine. The germline V gene has CDR1 SGHDT and CDR2 YYEEEE. With 0 bases removed from V and 3 bases from J, the gap between germline ends came to 13 bases. There are 15 residues in the CDR3. Material: peripheral blood, obtained on day 0 of AZD1222 vaccination. This chain uses TRBV5-6 with TRBJ2-7; D perhaps matches TRBD2 (6 bases). This TCR was sampled from an adult in good health. CDR3 sequence: CASSLGGGAVYEQYF. Here the CDR3 DNA reads TGTGCCAGCAGCTTGGGTGGCGGGGCCGTCTACGAGCAGTACTTC.